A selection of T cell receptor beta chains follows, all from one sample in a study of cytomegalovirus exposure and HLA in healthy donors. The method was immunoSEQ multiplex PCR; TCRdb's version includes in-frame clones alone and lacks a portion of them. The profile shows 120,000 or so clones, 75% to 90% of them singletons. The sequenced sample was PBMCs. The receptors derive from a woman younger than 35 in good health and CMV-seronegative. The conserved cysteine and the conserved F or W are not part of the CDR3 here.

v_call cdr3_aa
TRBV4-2 ASSRGGFTSGRSETQY
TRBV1 TSSQGTSGRPGELF
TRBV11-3 ASSTRRDRAYEQY
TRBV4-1 ASSTQGFNEQY
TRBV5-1 ASSFGQALAGGLREQY
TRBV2 ASSETGGEGNQPQH
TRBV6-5 ASSYVSSDNEQF
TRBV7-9 ASENDRAYGYT
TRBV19 ASSIDGSLGEQY
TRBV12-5 ASGLHRTGNEQY
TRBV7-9 ASSKNGMYTYEQY
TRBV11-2 ASSPGPARPQKETQY
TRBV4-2 ASSPRQRTNYGYT
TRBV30 AWSALSGGPYEQY
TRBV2 ASSLSQGGGYT
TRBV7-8 ASSPGFGISQPQH
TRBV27 ASSYTGDGQPQH
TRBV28 ASIQLSGRASGYT
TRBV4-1 ASSQREGPPYEQY
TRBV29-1 SVEGAKDLDTEAF
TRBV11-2 ASSFAGNQPQH
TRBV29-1 SVETTLQGST
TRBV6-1 ASGAEWVEAF
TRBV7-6 ASSRDTNSYEQY
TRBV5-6 ASSLGTGAYEQY
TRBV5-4 ASSLASDTQY
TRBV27 ASRDRGTTISYEQY
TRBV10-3 AISEGRGFGAKNIQY
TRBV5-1 ASRWGLAGEQY
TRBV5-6 ASSFGVSPGDEQF
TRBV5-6 ASSMGGLVTDTQY
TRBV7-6 ASSRLVGNEQF
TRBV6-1 ASSERLANTDTQY
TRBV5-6 ASSLALGASSSYEQY
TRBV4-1 ASSQGPGRTYEQY
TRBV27 ASTGGLAKDTQY
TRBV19 ASSIAGSTDTQY
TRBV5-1 ASSGTGTGALEQY
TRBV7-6 ASSPTRTGGGYT
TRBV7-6 ASSLARGLYSGANVLT
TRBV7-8 ASSLRPGGVSTDTQY
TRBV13 ASSSGNQPQH
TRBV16 ASSQSGGADEQY